These T cell receptor beta chains were read from a single sample in a study of radiation and T cells in renal cell carcinoma. The method was immunoSEQ multiplex PCR; TCRdb's version includes in-frame clones alone and lacks a portion of them. The sample yields 140,000 to 150,000 clones, roughly 90% seen once. The sample in question was blood, obtained from a patient whose treatment included radiotherapy and nephrectomy. These receptors came from a woman in her forties or fifties with renal cell carcinoma. The CDR3 runs from the conserved cysteine through the conserved F or W. Each record gives: clone size, V gene, D gene, CDR3 length, J gene, CDR3 protein, CDR3 DNA. D genes are given only for firm matches. Only part of the rows carry a size: once, few, many, or a class if the clone is expanded.

>.|TRBV28|TRBD2|17|TRBJ2-5
CASSSNPGLVLSETQYF
TGTGCCAGCAGTTCGAATCCGGGACTAGTTTTATCAGAGACCCAGTACTTC
>.|TRBV6-4|.|13|TRBJ2-1
CASSQQGLDEQFF
TGTGCCAGCAGTCAACAGGGTTTGGATGAGCAGTTCTTC
>.|TRBV5-1|.|15|TRBJ2-7
CASSVSGLPGNEQYF
TGCGCCAGCAGCGTTTCGGGACTTCCCGGAAACGAGCAGTACTTC
>.|TRBV19|.|13|TRBJ2-7
CASSPRYTYEQYF
TGTGCCAGTAGTCCCCGATACACCTACGAGCAGTACTTC
>once|TRBV19|.|17|TRBJ1-5
CATSSLGLDYSNQPQHF
TGTGCCACCTCCAGTTTGGGGCTAGACTATAGCAATCAGCCCCAGCATTTT
>.|TRBV4-3|.|13|TRBJ1-2
CASSQDANYGYTF
TGCGCCAGCAGCCAAGATGCTAACTATGGCTACACCTTC
>few|TRBV16|.|12|TRBJ2-2
CASSQSRRELFF
TGTGCCAGCAGCCAATCTCGCCGGGAGCTGTTTTTT
>once|TRBV29-1|.|15|TRBJ2-7
CSVRSRQGPSYEQYF
TGCAGCGTAAGAAGTAGGCAGGGTCCCTCCTACGAGCAGTACTTC
>.|TRBV11-2|.|15|TRBJ2-1
CASSFLSGQYNEQFF
TGTGCCAGCAGCTTTCTGAGCGGACAGTACAATGAGCAGTTCTTC
>.|TRBV11-2|.|14|TRBJ1-1
CASSWEFMNTEAFF
TGTGCCAGCAGCTGGGAATTCATGAACACTGAAGCTTTCTTT
>.|TRBV7-9|TRBD1|16|TRBJ1-2
CASSLLGQGFNYGYTF
TGTGCCAGCAGCTTATTGGGACAGGGCTTTAACTATGGCTACACCTTC
>.|TRBV5-1|.|14|TRBJ2-2
CASSGDGLTGELFF
TGCGCCAGCAGCGGGGACGGGCTCACCGGGGAGCTGTTTTTT
>.|TRBV5-1|.|13|TRBJ2-4
CASSLVSENIQYF
TGCGCCAGCAGCTTGGTCTCGGAGAACATTCAGTACTTC
>.|TRBV10-2|TRBD1|17|TRBJ1-1
CASSDNRDSNLNTEAFF
TGCGCCAGCAGTGATAACCGGGACAGTAACCTGAACACTGAAGCTTTCTTT
>.|TRBV19|.|16|TRBJ1-5
CASSITRGYGNQPQHF
TGTGCCAGTAGTATAACCAGGGGATACGGCAATCAGCCCCAGCATTTT
>.|TRBV27|.|13|TRBJ1-5
CASSEVAGQPQHF
TGTGCCAGCAGTGAGGTGGCGGGTCAGCCCCAGCATTTT
>.|TRBV6-6|TRBD1|16|TRBJ2-5
CASSGTDRGSRETQYF
TGTGCCAGCAGTGGAACGGACAGGGGGTCGCGAGAGACCCAGTACTTC
>.|TRBV19|.|14|TRBJ2-7
CASSMSGDLKEQYF
TGTGCCAGTAGTATGTCGGGAGATCTAAAAGAGCAGTACTTC
>.|TRBV18|.|13|TRBJ2-1
CASSPPLRNEQFF
TGTGCCAGCTCACCACCTCTACGCAATGAGCAGTTCTTC
>.|TRBV19|TRBD1|14|TRBJ2-5
CASSSGQGRETQYF
TGTGCCAGTAGTAGTGGACAGGGGAGGGAGACCCAGTACTTC
>once|TRBV9|.|15|TRBJ2-1
CASSVDSYSYNEQFF
TGTGCCAGCAGCGTAGACTCCTACTCCTACAATGAGCAGTTCTTC
>.|TRBV5-1|.|13|TRBJ2-3
CASNPGPGDTQYF
TGCGCCAGCAACCCCGGTCCTGGGGATACGCAGTATTTT